The clone carrying this T cell receptor beta chain was counted many times. Its antigen remains unknown. The V and J ends lost 3 bases and 5 bases respectively, with 10 bases between them. The CDR3 contains 13 residues. The data are from a study of Graves' ophthalmopathy and Graves' hyperthyroidism. Diagnostic conclusions were grounded in clinical symptoms, serum thyroxine, TRAb, thyroid ultrasound and orbital computed tomography. The PBMCs used were ones drawn from 10 ml of fresh peripheral blood. TCR beta CDR3 amplification used RNA transcripts. RT-PCR with HTBI primers came first, then second-round multiplex PCR. TCRdb reanalysed the multiplex PCR reads using MiXCR and keeps one entry per CDR3 protein. This table has roughly 410,000 distinct CDR3 sequences, roughly 14% appearing once. The study, taken as a whole, reports: Among expanded thyroid clonotypes above 0.001 frequency, most also occurred in blood. Ophthalmopathy progression predictions by the model showed nearly 75% specificity and 70.59% sensitivity.

The origin of this receptor is a woman aged 18 to 35 with stable Graves' hyperthyroidism. The chain employs TRBV12-3 or TRBV12-4 and TRBJ1-2; D gene unclear. Material for sequencing was peripheral blood. CDR3 coding DNA: TGTGCCAGCAGTTTTAAGTCCTCATATGGCTACACCTTC. Translation: CASSFKSSYGYTF.